A single sample gave rise to the 30 T cell receptor beta chains below, sequenced in a study of OX40 agonist ivuxolimab in advanced cancers. TCRdb's copy holds only in-frame clones and misses some; the assay was immunoSEQ multiplex PCR. The sample has 50,000 to 80,000 clones, approximately 90% seen once. Sequenced here: CD4+ or CD8+ T cells sorted from blood, sampled in a trial of the OX40 agonist ivuxolimab. The receptors here all came from an adult with an advanced solid tumor such as melanoma, head and neck, liver or kidney cancer.

The chain joins TRBV19 to TRBJ1-2; D might be TRBD1 (6 bases). The CDR3 has 14 amino acids. Trimming cost V 3 bases and J 4 bases, with 12 bases left between them. CDR1 and CDR2 (germline): LNHDA, SQIVND (reference sequence). This chain's CDR3 is CASSIRTDVYGYTF. As DNA, the CDR3 is TGTGCCAGTAGTATCCGGACAGATGTCTATGGCTACACCTTC.

V and J are TRBV19 and TRBJ1-2; D gene uncertain. This CDR3 comprises 13 residues. CDR1 LNHDA and CDR2 SQIVND come from the germline V gene (reference sequence). Between the trimmed V and J ends, which lost 7 bases and 4 bases, there was a span of 13 bases. CDR3 in DNA: TGTGCCAGTACCCCCTTTTTGTCCTATGGCTACACCTTC. Encoded protein: CASTPFLSYGYTF.

This clone was detected only once. CDR3 in amino acids: CASSIVLRRQGNTEAFF. The CDR3 nucleotides read TGTGCCAGTAGTATAGTCTTGCGGCGGCAGGGGAACACTGAAGCTTTCTTT. V gene TRBV19 combines with J gene TRBJ1-1, with D tentatively TRBD1 (5 bases). From germline, CDR1 is LNHDA and CDR2 SQIVND (reference sequence). The CDR3 length is 17 residues. Trimming took off 1 base at V and 1 base at J, with 16 bases between the two ends.

The chain uses TRBV27 and TRBJ2-1; TRBD2 agrees at 14 bases. The CDR3 is 15 residues long. Germline V gene data show CDR1 as MNHEY and CDR2 as SMNVEV (reference sequence). V trimming: 3 bases; J trimming: 6 bases; junction bases outside the gene matches: 1. In nucleotides, the CDR3 is TGTGCCAGCAGTTTGGGACTAGCGGGAGTCAATGAGCAGTTCTTC. The encoded protein is CASSLGLAGVNEQFF.

This chain links TRBV5-1 with TRBJ2-7, with 11 bases identical to TRBD1. The CDR3 length is 15 residues. Germline V gene sequence: CDR1 SGHRS, CDR2 YFSETQ. J gave up 0 bases and V 4 bases, and 3 bases lay outside the gene matches. The DNA for the CDR3 is TGCGCCAGCAGCAGCGGGACAGGGGGCTCCTACGAGCAGTACTTC. This translates into CASSSGTGGSYEQYF.

The chain is built from TRBV5-4 and TRBJ2-3; perhaps TRBD1 as D (6 bases). The CDR3 loop spans 16 amino acids. Trimming stripped 1 base from V and 8 bases from J, with 20 bases between. From germline, CDR1 is SGHNT and CDR2 YYREEE (reference sequence). CDR3 protein: CASSLPRTAEGATQYF. Here the CDR3 DNA reads TGTGCCAGCAGCTTGCCCCGGACAGCCGAGGGAGCTACGCAGTATTTT. Looking up the rest from reference TRBV5-4 and TRBJ2-3 gives the full variable domain: ETGVTQSPTHLIKTRGQQVTLRCSSQSGHNTVSWYQQALGQGPQFIFQYYREEENGRGNFPPRFSGLQFPNYSSELNVNALELDDSALYLCASSLPRTAEGATQYFGPGTRLTVL.

V gene TRBV6-1 combines with J gene TRBJ1-2; 10 bases map to TRBD1. This CDR3 has 14 residues. In germline, CDR1 is MNHNS, CDR2 SASEGT. Trimming cost V 7 bases and J 6 bases; bases outside gene matches: 8. The CDR3 reads CASKPGQGMDGYTF. The CDR3 coding sequence is TGTGCCAGCAAACCGGGACAGGGGATGGATGGCTACACCTTC.

The gene calls are TRBV5-1 and TRBJ1-1, with D possibly TRBD1 on 6 matching bases. This CDR3 spans 17 amino acids. CDR1 and CDR2 from the germline V gene are SGHRS and YFSETQ. Deletions cut 4 bases from V and 0 bases from J, with 19 bases between. CDR3 amino acids: CASSRVGRGQMNTEAFF. For the CDR3, the DNA is TGCGCCAGCAGCCGAGTCGGTCGCGGACAGATGAACACTGAAGCTTTCTTT.

The chain couples TRBV27 to TRBJ2-1; 9 bases line up with TRBD2. This CDR3 has 14 residues. The J segment lost 9 bases and the V segment lost 6 bases, leaving 9 bases of the junction unmatched. The germline V gene encodes CDR1 MNHEY and CDR2 SMNVEV (reference sequence). In DNA form, the CDR3 reads TGTGCCAGCAGAGGCAGCGGGAGGAGCGGTGAGCAGTTCTTC. Translation gives CASRGSGRSGEQFF.

V gene TRBV28 combines with J gene TRBJ1-2; unclear D gene. V was clipped by 2 bases and J by 1 base, with 2 bases between them. CDR3 length: 12 residues. Germline V lookup: CDR1 MDHEN, CDR2 SYDVKM. The CDR3 bases are TGTGCCAGCAGTTTAAATAACTATGGCTACACCTTC. Translated: CASSLNNYGYTF.

CDR3 protein: CAISLQGAFTDTQYF. In nucleotides, the CDR3 is TGTGCCATCAGCCTACAGGGGGCTTTTACAGATACGCAGTATTTT. The genes are TRBV10-3 and TRBJ2-3; 9 nucleotides align to TRBD1. The CDR3 contains 15 residues. Germline V gene lookup returns CDR1 ENHRY and CDR2 SYGVKD. The V gene end was trimmed by 6 bases and the J gene end by 3 bases; junction bases not matched to a gene: 7.

This chain connects TRBV9 to TRBJ2-3, with 9 positions matching TRBD2. In germline, CDR1 is SGDLS, CDR2 YYNGEE. The CDR3 is 15 amino acids. V trimming: 5 bases; J trimming: 0 bases; junction bases outside the gene matches: 4. For the CDR3, the DNA is TGTGCCAGCAGTAGTAGCGGGAGTAGCACAGATACGCAGTATTTT. It specifies CASSSSGSSTDTQYF.

The chain is built from TRBV5-1 and TRBJ1-2, with 10 positions matching TRBD1. From germline, CDR1 is SGHRS and CDR2 YFSETQ. This CDR3 has 16 amino acids. Trimming took 2 bases from V and 6 from J; bases not matched to a gene: 10. The CDR3 DNA reads as TGCGCCAGCAGCTTTGACAGGGGGCAGAGAGGAGATGGCTACACCTTC. Amino acids: CASSFDRGQRGDGYTF. The full variable domain, rest sourced from reference TRBV5-1 and TRBJ1-2, is KAGVTQTPRYLIKTRGQQVTLSCSPISGHRSVSWYQQTPGQGLQFLFEYFSETQRNKGNFPGRFSGRQFSNSRSEMNVSTLELGDSALYLCASSFDRGQRGDGYTFGSGTRLTVV.

This chain uses TRBV29-1 with TRBJ2-7; no reliable D call. The CDR3 contains 14 residues. CDR1 is SQVTM and CDR2 is ANQGSEA in the germline V gene. The ends were cut back, 2 bases at V and 0 bases at J, with 11 bases in the middle. The CDR3 sequence is CSVEQEWFSYEQYF. Here the CDR3 DNA reads TGCAGCGTTGAACAGGAGTGGTTCTCCTACGAGCAGTACTTC.

The V gene is TRBV19, the J gene TRBJ1-1; D remains ambiguous. Trimming removed 6 bases from V and 4 bases from J, with 18 bases in between. Germline values: CDR1 LNHDA, CDR2 SQIVND (reference sequence). CDR3 length: 15 residues. The CDR3, as DNA: TGTGCCAGTAGCAAGGTGGGTGTGGTGCGCACTGAAGCTTTCTTT. Its translation is CASSKVGVVRTEAFF.

This clone has just one count. The chain recombines TRBV2 with TRBJ1-1; tentative D call: TRBD1 (6 bases). The length of the CDR3 is 14 residues. Germline V gene sequence: CDR1 SNHLY, CDR2 FYNNEI. The V and J ends lost 8 bases and 1 base respectively, with 14 bases between them. The CDR3 DNA reads as TGTGCCAGCCCCGGAGGACAGCAGAACACTGAAGCTTTCTTT. Protein product: CASPGGQQNTEAFF. Full variable domain (outside the CDR3, taken from reference TRBV2 and TRBJ1-1): EPEVTQTPSHQVTQMGQEVILRCVPISNHLYFYWYRQILGQKVEFLVSFYNNEISEKSEIFDDQFSVERPDGSNFTLKIRSTKLEDSAMYFCASPGGQQNTEAFFGQGTRLTVV.

This chain links TRBV6-5 with TRBJ1-5, with D hard to call. Germline CDR1 and CDR2: MNHEY and SVGAGI. Trimming removed 6 bases at V and 1 base at J, with 7 bases between. This CDR3 is built from 13 residues. CDR3 residues: CASRKGSNQPQHF. As DNA, the CDR3 is TGTGCCAGCAGAAAGGGCAGCAATCAGCCCCAGCATTTT.

This rearrangement joins TRBV18 to TRBJ2-1, with D tentatively TRBD2 (6 bases). The V gene's germline CDR1 is KGHSH and CDR2 LQKENI. This CDR3 is built from 15 residues. V lost 5 bases and J 2 bases, leaving 13 bases between the germline ends. The CDR3 DNA reads as TGTGCCAGCTCAGTCGGGAGCGACGCCTACAATGAGCAGTTCTTC. Encoded protein: CASSVGSDAYNEQFF.

This chain joins TRBV2 and TRBJ2-1; TRBD2 matches 13 bases. The CDR3 totals 14 residues. V shed 6 bases, J shed 10 bases, and the junction held 6 bases outside the gene matches. Looked up from germline, CDR1 is SNHLY and CDR2 is FYNNEI. The CDR3 loop is CASSRTSGSWEQFF. DNA for the CDR3: TGTGCCAGCAGCCGGACTAGCGGGAGTTGGGAGCAGTTCTTC.

This clone is a singleton in its sample. V usage is TRBV9 and J usage is TRBJ2-3, with TRBD2 identical over 11 bases. The CDR3 length is 16 residues. The V gene's germline CDR1 is SGDLS and CDR2 YYNGEE. The V and J ends lost 1 base and 2 bases, in that order; junction bases with no gene match: 3. This CDR3 reads CASSVLAGGTTDTQYF. CDR3 nucleotides: TGTGCCAGCAGCGTACTAGCGGGAGGTACCACAGATACGCAGTATTTT. Drawing the rest from reference TRBV9 and TRBJ2-3, the complete variable domain is DSGVTQTPKHLITATGQRVTLRCSPRSGDLSVYWYQQSLDQGLQFLIQYYNGEERAKGNILERFSAQQFPDLHSELNLSSLELGDSALYFCASSVLAGGTTDTQYFGPGTRLTVL.

J is TRBJ2-2 and V is TRBV2; 8 positions agree with TRBD2. CDR1 and CDR2 (germline): SNHLY, FYNNEI. V gave up 7 bases and J gave up 5 bases; unmatched junction bases: 9. CDR3 length: 15 residues. CDR3: CASIRQAGVTGELFF. The CDR3 bases are TGTGCCAGCATTCGTCAAGCGGGAGTAACCGGGGAGCTGTTTTTT.

The chain employs TRBV6-5 and TRBJ1-5; 7 bases fit TRBD1. J was trimmed by 4 bases and V by 4 bases; bases with no gene match: 7. Germline CDR1 reads MNHEY; CDR2 reads SVGAGI. This CDR3 has 15 amino acids. CDR3 DNA: TGTGCCAGCAGTTCGACGGGACAGAATAATCAGCCCCAGCATTTT. Protein product: CASSSTGQNNQPQHF.

The chain employs TRBV7-2 and TRBJ2-3, with D perhaps TRBD2 (6 bases). The V gene's germline CDR1 is SGHTA and CDR2 FQGNSA. The CDR3 spans 14 residues. Trimming removed 1 base from V and 2 bases from J, with 7 bases in between. The CDR3 loop reads CASSLGTITDTQYF. The CDR3, as DNA: TGTGCCAGCAGCTTAGGGACTATCACAGATACGCAGTATTTT.

J is TRBJ2-1 and V is TRBV7-2; 9 nucleotides align to TRBD2. Germline V gene data show CDR1 as SGHTA and CDR2 as FQGNSA. The CDR3 covers 14 residues. Trimming at V came to 7 bases and at J to 5 bases, leaving 6 bases not matched to a gene. The CDR3 nucleotides read TGTGCCAGCAAAGTAGCGGGAGCAAACAATGAGCAGTTCTTC. As protein: CASKVAGANNEQFF.

The rearrangement uses TRBV6-4 and TRBJ2-3, with TRBD2 matching over 8 bases. The CDR3 has 15 residues. V lost 6 bases to trimming and J lost 5 bases; unmatched junction nucleotides: 10. Germline CDR1 is MRHNA and CDR2 is SNTAGT. CDR3 nucleotides: TGTGCCAGCAGCTCCCGGGCGGGAGGCGAAGATACGCAGTATTTT. Amino acids: CASSSRAGGEDTQYF.

V usage is TRBV7-9 and J usage is TRBJ2-1; 8 positions match TRBD1. There are 15 residues in the CDR3. In germline, CDR1 is SEHNR, CDR2 FQNEAQ (reference sequence). After removal of 5 bases from V and 3 bases from J, the junction contained 6 bases not matched to a gene. In nucleotides, the CDR3 is TGTGCCAGCAGCCGTACCGGGACAGGCTACAATGAGCAGTTCTTC. The encoded protein is CASSRTGTGYNEQFF.

This chain uses TRBV11-2 with TRBJ1-3, with D possibly matching TRBD1 (6 bases). Germline V gene lookup returns CDR1 SGHAT and CDR2 FQNNGV. CDR3 length: 17 residues. V lost 3 bases and J lost 4, with 19 bases in between. The CDR3 DNA reads as TGTGCCAGCAGCTTTACTTTCGGGGGGCTATCGGGAAACACCATATATTTT. It encodes CASSFTFGGLSGNTIYF.

This clone was recorded only once. The chain joins TRBV7-2 to TRBJ2-7, with 14 bases aligning to TRBD2. CDR1 SGHTA and CDR2 FQGNSA come from the germline V gene. The trim removed 5 bases at V and 5 bases at J, leaving 8 bases unmatched. The CDR3 has 16 residues. CDR3: CASSGRLAGGRDEQYF. DNA for the CDR3: TGTGCCAGCAGCGGACGACTAGCGGGAGGGCGGGACGAGCAGTACTTC.

The chain has TRBV18 and TRBJ1-5; TRBD1 agrees at 7 bases. The germline CDR1 and CDR2 sequences are KGHSH and LQKENI. After removal of 6 bases from V and 3 bases from J, the junction contained 8 bases not matched to a gene. This CDR3 contains 15 residues. The CDR3 region has the DNA TGTGCCAGCTCTCCCGACAGGGTCGTCAATCAGCCCCAGCATTTT. Translation: CASSPDRVVNQPQHF.

The rearrangement joins TRBV27 to TRBJ1-4, with no clear D. CDR1 is MNHEY and CDR2 is SMNVEV in the germline V gene (reference sequence). This CDR3 comprises 14 residues. The V end was cut by 2 bases, the J end by 7 bases, with 11 bases between. CDR3 sequence reads: CASSLRAASEKLFF. The DNA for the CDR3 is TGTGCCAGCAGTTTAAGGGCTGCGAGTGAAAAACTGTTTTTT.